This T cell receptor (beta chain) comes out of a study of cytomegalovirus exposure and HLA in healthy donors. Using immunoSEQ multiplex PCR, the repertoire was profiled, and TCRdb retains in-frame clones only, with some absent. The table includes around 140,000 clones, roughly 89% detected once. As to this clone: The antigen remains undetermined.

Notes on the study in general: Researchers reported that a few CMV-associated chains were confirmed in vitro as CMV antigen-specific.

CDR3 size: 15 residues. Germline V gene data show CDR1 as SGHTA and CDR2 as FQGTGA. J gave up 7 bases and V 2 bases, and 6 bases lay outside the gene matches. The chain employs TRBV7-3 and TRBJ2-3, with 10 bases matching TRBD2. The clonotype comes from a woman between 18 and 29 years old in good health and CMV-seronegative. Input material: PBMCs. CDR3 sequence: CASSLAAGGRNTQYF. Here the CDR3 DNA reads TGTGCCAGCAGCTTAGCAGCGGGGGGGCGCAATACGCAGTATTTT. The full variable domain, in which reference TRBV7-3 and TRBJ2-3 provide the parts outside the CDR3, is GAGVSQTPSNKVTEKGKYVELRCDPISGHTALYWYRQSLGQGPEFLIYFQGTGAADDSGLPNDRFFAVRPEGSVSTLKIQRTERGDSAVYLCASSLAAGGRNTQYFGPGTRLTVL.